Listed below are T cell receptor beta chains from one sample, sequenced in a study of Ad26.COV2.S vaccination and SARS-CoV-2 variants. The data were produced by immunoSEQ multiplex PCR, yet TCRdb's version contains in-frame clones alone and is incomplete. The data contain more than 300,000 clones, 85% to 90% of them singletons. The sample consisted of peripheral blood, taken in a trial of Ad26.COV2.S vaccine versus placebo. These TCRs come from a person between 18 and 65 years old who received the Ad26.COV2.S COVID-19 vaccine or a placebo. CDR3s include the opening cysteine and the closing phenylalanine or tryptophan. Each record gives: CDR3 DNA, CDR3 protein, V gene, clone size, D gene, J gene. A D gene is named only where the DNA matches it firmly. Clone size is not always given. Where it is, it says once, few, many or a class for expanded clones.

TGTGCCAGCAGCTTAGGGGGTCGGGGCACAGATACGCAGTATTTT | CASSLGGRGTDTQYF | TRBV5-4 | . | . | TRBJ2-3
TGCGCCAGCAGCCTGTTCACGGTCGCCGGCTCTGAAGCTTTCTTT | CASSLFTVAGSEAFF | TRBV5-1 | . | . | TRBJ1-1
TGTGCCAGCAGCTTAGAACAGGGCTACGAGCAGTACTTC | CASSLEQGYEQYF | TRBV7-2 | . | . | TRBJ2-7
TGTGCCAGCAGCCGGATTGGGGTGGCGGACACTGAAGCTTTCTTT | CASSRIGVADTEAFF | TRBV7-2 | . | . | TRBJ1-1
TGCAGCGGAGCCCTCCGGTTGGGGGGCGGGGAGACCCAGTACTTC | CSGALRLGGGETQYF | TRBV29-1 | . | . | TRBJ2-5
TGTGCCAGCAGCCAAGATGTAATCACAGATACGCAGTATTTT | CASSQDVITDTQYF | TRBV3-1/TRBV3-2 | once | . | TRBJ2-3
TGTGCCATCAGCTCAGGGTGGGGCACTGAAGCTTTCTTT | CAISSGWGTEAFF | TRBV10-3 | once | . | TRBJ1-1
TGTGCCAGCAGTTACCAGGGAGGTCAGCCCCAGCATTTT | CASSYQGGQPQHF | TRBV6-6 | few | . | TRBJ1-5
TGTGCCAGCAGTTTTGTACAGGGCGGCGAAAAACTGTTTTTT | CASSFVQGGEKLFF | TRBV28 | . | . | TRBJ1-4
TGTGCCTGGAGTTACGGAAGGGGGCCGCAGCCCCAGCATTTT | CAWSYGRGPQPQHF | TRBV30 | . | TRBD1 | TRBJ1-5
TGTGCCAGCAGCTTGGTGGGGAAGACAGGGAACACCGGGGAGCTGTTTTTT | CASSLVGKTGNTGELFF | TRBV5-8 | . | . | TRBJ2-2
TGTGCCAGCGGGACAGGCCCATCCTACGAGCAGTACTTC | CASGTGPSYEQYF | TRBV7-9 | . | TRBD1 | TRBJ2-7
TGTGCCAGTAAACAGAACACTGAAGCTTTCTTT | CASKQNTEAFF | TRBV19 | . | . | TRBJ1-1
TGTGCCAGCAGTGGGGACAGGGGGGAGACCCAGTACTTC | CASSGDRGETQYF | TRBV6-4 | . | TRBD1 | TRBJ2-5
TGTGCCAGCAGTTTGGGAGGGTCGGGCTACAATGAGCAGTTCTTC | CASSLGGSGYNEQFF | TRBV28 | . | TRBD2 | TRBJ2-1
TGTGCCAGCACCTTCCGGACAGGGGGCATCATTTACAATGGCTACACCTTC | CASTFRTGGIIYNGYTF | TRBV5-6 | . | TRBD1 | TRBJ1-2
TGTGCCAGCAGTTTTTTGTCTGGGGAGCAGTACTTC | CASSFLSGEQYF | TRBV27 | . | . | TRBJ2-7
TGTGCCAGCAGTTACGGGAGGGCCTACGAGCAGTACTTC | CASSYGRAYEQYF | TRBV6-2/TRBV6-3 | . | TRBD2 | TRBJ2-7
TGTGCCAGCAGTGAGGTCGGTTGGGTTTCTGCCACTGAAGCTTTCTTT | CASSEVGWVSATEAFF | TRBV27 | . | . | TRBJ1-1
TGTGCCAGCAGTTCCAGCTACCCGACAGGGGGAGAGACCCAGTACTTC | CASSSSYPTGGETQYF | TRBV28 | . | TRBD1 | TRBJ2-5
TGTGCCAGCAGCTTAGTATTTACGGGCCATGGCTACACCTTC | CASSLVFTGHGYTF | TRBV7-9 | once | . | TRBJ1-2
TGTGCCAGCAGCTCGCTAGCGGGATACAATGAGCAGTTCTTC | CASSSLAGYNEQFF | TRBV11-2 | . | TRBD2 | TRBJ2-1
TGTGCCAGTAGTATGGGTGCCTCCTACGAGCAGTACTTC | CASSMGASYEQYF | TRBV19 | . | . | TRBJ2-7
TGTGCCAGTAGTGCCGAGGCTAGAACCTACGAGCAGTACTTC | CASSAEARTYEQYF | TRBV19 | . | . | TRBJ2-7
TGCAGTGCCGTCAGGAACACTGAAGCTTTCTTT | CSAVRNTEAFF | TRBV20-1 | . | . | TRBJ1-1
TGCGCCAGCAGTGCTCTACCAGTCACTGGGGCCAACGTCCTGACTTTC | CASSALPVTGANVLTF | TRBV5-1 | . | . | TRBJ2-6